A selection of T cell receptor beta chains follows, all from one sample in a study of T cell changes during pregnancy in multiple sclerosis. The data were produced by immunoSEQ multiplex PCR, yet TCRdb's version contains in-frame clones alone and is incomplete. Of fewer than 95,000 clones listed, 80% to 95% are singletons. The sample consisted of peripheral blood, taken in the first trimester of pregnancy. Receptors were obtained from a female donor with multiple sclerosis, enrolled in a pregnancy study. The CDR3 runs from the conserved cysteine through the conserved F or W. Each record gives: V gene, J gene, clone size, CDR3 protein. Some rows have no size entry. The others give once, few or many, or a class for an expanded clone.

V: TRBV25-1; J: TRBJ1-1; size: -; CDR3: CASSAHKGVGTEAFF
V: TRBV6-5; J: TRBJ1-3; size: -; CDR3: CASSYSRDTGNTIYF
V: TRBV2; J: TRBJ1-1; size: -; CDR3: CATFGTEAFF
V: TRBV25-1; J: TRBJ1-2; size: -; CDR3: CASSSPGTQENGYTF
V: TRBV30; J: TRBJ2-2; size: -; CDR3: CAWSFFRTSGGGWGELFF
V: TRBV27; J: TRBJ1-2; size: -; CDR3: CASSDSYGYTF
V: TRBV9; J: TRBJ2-2; size: -; CDR3: CASSEAPGTGELFF
V: TRBV4-1; J: TRBJ1-3; size: -; CDR3: CASSQVGGPPISGNTIYF
V: TRBV12-5; J: TRBJ2-7; size: -; CDR3: CASGLGQGYEQYF
V: TRBV5-6; J: TRBJ1-1; size: -; CDR3: CASTLQGALTEAFF
V: TRBV21-1; J: TRBJ1-6; size: -; CDR3: CASSKTYSGGNSPLHF
V: TRBV12-5; J: TRBJ1-2; size: -; CDR3: CASGTGVYGYTF
V: TRBV9; J: TRBJ2-7; size: -; CDR3: CASSVPKQGSSYEQYF
V: TRBV6-1; J: TRBJ1-5; size: -; CDR3: CASSDTGQGLQPQHF
V: TRBV10-2; J: TRBJ2-3; size: -; CDR3: CASSTLPGDTQYF
V: TRBV6-5; J: TRBJ1-2; size: -; CDR3: CASSYPTGGYTF
V: TRBV2; J: TRBJ1-5; size: -; CDR3: CASGLRGLLSNQPQHF
V: TRBV7-3; J: TRBJ2-1; size: -; CDR3: CASSLGSFSYNEQFF
V: TRBV7-2; J: TRBJ1-4; size: -; CDR3: CASSLIRGVNEKLFF
V: TRBV6-1; J: TRBJ2-7; size: -; CDR3: CATRLGTGYEQYF
V: TRBV18; J: TRBJ2-1; size: -; CDR3: CASSPNRNEQFF
V: TRBV27; J: TRBJ1-1; size: -; CDR3: CASSFSGRTENTEAFF
V: TRBV5-6; J: TRBJ2-1; size: -; CDR3: CASSSRTSGGYSYNEQFF
V: TRBV5-8; J: TRBJ1-5; size: -; CDR3: CASSHGQGWGYPGTQHF
V: TRBV7-9; J: TRBJ1-1; size: -; CDR3: CASSFGAVGMNTEAFF
V: TRBV29-1; J: TRBJ2-1; size: -; CDR3: CSVERGGLFHEQFF
V: TRBV11-2; J: TRBJ2-3; size: -; CDR3: CASSVESDTQYF
V: TRBV18; J: TRBJ2-6; size: -; CDR3: CASSPADRPPPGANVLTF
V: TRBV12-5; J: TRBJ1-2; size: -; CDR3: CASGLEHLYGYTF
V: TRBV5-1; J: TRBJ2-7; size: -; CDR3: CASSLAELGGYEQYF
V: TRBV18; J: TRBJ2-5; size: -; CDR3: CASSLKRGPETQYF
V: TRBV25-1; J: TRBJ1-3; size: -; CDR3: CASSELKTGSGNTIYF
V: TRBV5-1; J: TRBJ2-7; size: -; CDR3: CASSARGYEQYF
V: TRBV5-4; J: TRBJ2-3; size: -; CDR3: CASSLAEQSYTDTQYF
V: TRBV7-9; J: TRBJ1-4; size: -; CDR3: CASSLEGRGDEKLFF
V: TRBV2; J: TRBJ2-7; size: -; CDR3: CASKGQGPLYEQYF
V: TRBV4-1; J: TRBJ2-2; size: -; CDR3: CASSQGVVGQFNTGELFF
V: TRBV6-1; J: TRBJ1-1; size: -; CDR3: CASSDPSMNTEAFF
V: TRBV14; J: TRBJ2-7; size: -; CDR3: CASSSRQGAVYEQYF
V: TRBV5-1; J: TRBJ1-2; size: once; CDR3: CASSLTYLTYGYTF
V: TRBV7-9; J: TRBJ1-5; size: -; CDR3: CASSLGRNLNQPQHF
V: TRBV11-3; J: TRBJ2-7; size: once; CDR3: CASSLGPTAEQYF
V: TRBV19; J: TRBJ2-7; size: -; CDR3: CATSFEGAYEQYF
V: TRBV10-3; J: TRBJ1-1; size: -; CDR3: CAISAPGSNTEAFF
V: TRBV7-9; J: TRBJ1-1; size: -; CDR3: CASRRDGRAFF
V: TRBV18; J: TRBJ2-3; size: -; CDR3: CASSPGLGPTDTQYF
V: TRBV27; J: TRBJ1-1; size: -; CDR3: CASSQGQGRYTEAFF
V: TRBV11-2; J: TRBJ1-3; size: -; CDR3: CASSLAGSYTIYF
V: TRBV5-1; J: TRBJ2-1; size: -; CDR3: CASSLGTGSYNEQFF
V: TRBV27; J: TRBJ1-6; size: once; CDR3: CASSSPRRGANSPLHF
V: TRBV20-1; J: TRBJ1-6; size: once; CDR3: CSALTGGALHF
V: TRBV13; J: TRBJ1-1; size: once; CDR3: CASSLRHGAVNTEAFF
V: TRBV10-2; J: TRBJ1-1; size: -; CDR3: CASTRSGAEAFF
V: TRBV5-1; J: TRBJ1-4; size: -; CDR3: CASSSSKGQGEGAGEKLFF
V: TRBV15; J: TRBJ2-1; size: -; CDR3: CATSRAAGQSINEQFF
V: TRBV2; J: TRBJ2-7; size: -; CDR3: CASSGTGEPYEQYF
V: TRBV4-2; J: TRBJ2-3; size: once; CDR3: CASSQPGRRGAATDTQYF
V: TRBV19; J: TRBJ1-5; size: -; CDR3: CASSPGQDSNQPQHF
V: TRBV5-5; J: TRBJ2-7; size: once; CDR3: CASSSQGASSYEQYF
V: TRBV14; J: TRBJ1-1; size: once; CDR3: CASSRLGTGNTEAFF